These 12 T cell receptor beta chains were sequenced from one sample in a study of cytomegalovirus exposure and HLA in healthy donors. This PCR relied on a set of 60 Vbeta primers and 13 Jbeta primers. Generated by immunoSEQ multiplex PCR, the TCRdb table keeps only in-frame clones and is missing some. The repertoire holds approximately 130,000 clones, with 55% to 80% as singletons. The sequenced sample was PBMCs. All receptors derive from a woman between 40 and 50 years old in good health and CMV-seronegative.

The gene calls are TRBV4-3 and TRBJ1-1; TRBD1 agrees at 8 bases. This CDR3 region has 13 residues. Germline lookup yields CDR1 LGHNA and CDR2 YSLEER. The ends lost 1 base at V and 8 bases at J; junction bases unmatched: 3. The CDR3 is CASSQVRTGEAFF. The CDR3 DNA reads TGCGCCAGCAGCCAAGTGCGGACAGGGGAAGCTTTCTTT.

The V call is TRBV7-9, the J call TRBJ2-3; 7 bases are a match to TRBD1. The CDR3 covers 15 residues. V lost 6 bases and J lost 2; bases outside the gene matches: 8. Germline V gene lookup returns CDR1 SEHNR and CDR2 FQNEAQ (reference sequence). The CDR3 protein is CASSWPGQSTDTQYF. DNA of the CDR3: TGTGCCAGCAGTTGGCCGGGACAGTCCACAGATACGCAGTATTTT.

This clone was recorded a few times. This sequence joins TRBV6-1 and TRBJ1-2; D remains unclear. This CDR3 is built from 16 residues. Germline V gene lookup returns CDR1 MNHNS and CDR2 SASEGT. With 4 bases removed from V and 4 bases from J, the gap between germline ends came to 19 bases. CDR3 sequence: CASSVPPVPEAYGYTF. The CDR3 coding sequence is TGTGCCAGCAGTGTACCTCCGGTGCCGGAGGCCTATGGCTACACCTTC.

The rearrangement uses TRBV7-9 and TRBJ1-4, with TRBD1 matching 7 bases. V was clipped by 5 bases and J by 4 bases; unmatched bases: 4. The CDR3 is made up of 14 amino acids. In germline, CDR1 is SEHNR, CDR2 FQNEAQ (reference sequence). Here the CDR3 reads CASSPRDSNEKLFF. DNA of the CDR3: TGTGCCAGCAGCCCACGGGACAGTAATGAAAAACTGTTTTTT.

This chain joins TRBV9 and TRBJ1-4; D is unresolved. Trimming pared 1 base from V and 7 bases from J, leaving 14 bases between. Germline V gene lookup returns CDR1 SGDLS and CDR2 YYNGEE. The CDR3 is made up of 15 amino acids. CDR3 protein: CASSVTGWNGEKLFF. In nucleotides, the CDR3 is TGTGCCAGCAGCGTAACGGGGTGGAATGGTGAAAAACTGTTTTTT.

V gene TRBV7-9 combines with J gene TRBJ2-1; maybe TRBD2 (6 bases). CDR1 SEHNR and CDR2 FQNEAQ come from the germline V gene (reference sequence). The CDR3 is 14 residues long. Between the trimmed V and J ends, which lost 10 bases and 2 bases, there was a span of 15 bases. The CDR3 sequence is CAITGEAAYNEQFF. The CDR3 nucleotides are TGTGCCATCACGGGGGAGGCGGCCTACAATGAGCAGTTCTTC.

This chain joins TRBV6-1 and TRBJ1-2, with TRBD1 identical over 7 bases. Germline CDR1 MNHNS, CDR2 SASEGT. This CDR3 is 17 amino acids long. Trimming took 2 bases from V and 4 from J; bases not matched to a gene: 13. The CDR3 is CASSETEAGGIGYGYTF. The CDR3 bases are TGTGCCAGCAGTGAAACAGAAGCAGGGGGTATCGGCTATGGCTACACCTTC.

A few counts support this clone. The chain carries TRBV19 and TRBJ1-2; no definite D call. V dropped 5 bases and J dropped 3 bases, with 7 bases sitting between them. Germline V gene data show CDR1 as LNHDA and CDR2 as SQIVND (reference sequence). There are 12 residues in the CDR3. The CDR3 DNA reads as TGTGCCAGTAGTCATGAGTACTATGGCTACACCTTC. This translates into CASSHEYYGYTF.

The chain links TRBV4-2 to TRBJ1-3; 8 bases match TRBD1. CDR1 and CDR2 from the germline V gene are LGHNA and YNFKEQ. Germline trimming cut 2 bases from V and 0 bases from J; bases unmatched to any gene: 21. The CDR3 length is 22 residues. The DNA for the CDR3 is TGTGCCAGCAGCCAATTAGGGGGGGCCGGGACAGGACTATACCCCTCTGGAAACACCATATATTTT. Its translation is CASSQLGGAGTGLYPSGNTIYF.

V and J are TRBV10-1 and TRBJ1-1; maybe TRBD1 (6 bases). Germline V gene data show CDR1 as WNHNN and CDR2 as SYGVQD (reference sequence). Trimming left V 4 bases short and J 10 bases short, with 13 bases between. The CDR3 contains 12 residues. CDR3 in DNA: TGCGCCAGCAGTGCTCCAGGGGTAAGAGCTTTCTTT. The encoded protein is CASSAPGVRAFF.

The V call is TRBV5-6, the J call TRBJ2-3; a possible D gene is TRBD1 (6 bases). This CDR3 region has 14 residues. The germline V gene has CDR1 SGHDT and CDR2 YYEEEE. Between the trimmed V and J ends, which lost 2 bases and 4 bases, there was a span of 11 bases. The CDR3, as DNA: TGTGCCAGCAGCTTCACAGGGACCGCAGATACGCAGTATTTT. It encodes CASSFTGTADTQYF.

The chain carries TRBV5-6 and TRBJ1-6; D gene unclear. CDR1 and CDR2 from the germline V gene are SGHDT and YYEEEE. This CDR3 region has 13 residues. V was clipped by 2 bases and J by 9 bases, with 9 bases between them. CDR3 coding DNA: TGTGCCAGCAGCTTCACCGGAGGTTCACCCCTCCACTTT. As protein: CASSFTGGSPLHF. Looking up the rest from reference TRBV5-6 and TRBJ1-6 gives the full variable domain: DAGVTQSPTHLIKTRGQQVTLRCSPKSGHDTVSWYQQALGQGPQFIFQYYEEEERQRGNFPDRFSGHQFPNYSSELNVNALLLGDSALYLCASSFTGGSPLHFGNGTRLTVT.